Given below is one T cell receptor (beta chain) in context. No antigen is known for it. Clones were sequenced by immunoSEQ multiplex PCR, and TCRdb holds only the in-frame ones, with some missing. The sample lists roughly 700,000 clones, roughly nine tenths seen once, with approximately 1.5% in the top ten. There are 12 residues in the CDR3. V lost 5 bases and J 8 bases, leaving 10 bases between the germline ends. The germline V gene has CDR1 SGHVS and CDR2 FNYEAQ. This record comes from a study of Ad26.COV2.S vaccination and SARS-CoV-2 variants. Treatment described: about 20 received Ad26.COV2.S at low or high dose, single or two shots; about five received placebo; per-sample allocation not given. Material that was analyzed had been drawn on day 63 after the first vaccine or placebo injection. An Ad26 vector was used to express Wuhan-strain SARS-CoV-2 spike as the vaccine. Whole-study findings and limits: From the TCR breadth and depth analyses, total T cell responses may have been underestimated.

The chain joins TRBV7-6 to TRBJ2-4; D is uncertain. This TCR came from a person aged 18-65 years who received the Ad26.COV2.S COVID-19 vaccine or a placebo. Sequenced here: peripheral blood, sampled in a trial of Ad26.COV2.S vaccine versus placebo. The CDR3 loop is CASSPLRDIQYF. The DNA for the CDR3 is TGTGCCAGCAGCCCTCTAAGGGACATTCAGTACTTC.